The present entry profiles one TCR beta chain with its context. Its antigen is not known. Profiled with immunoSEQ multiplex PCR; TCRdb holds only in-frame clones, not every one. The sample includes some 30,000 clones, about 81% of them seen just once. The data derive from a study of T cell repertoires in ileal Crohn's disease. About the study: At surgery, 30% to 40% of patients smoked, with median disease duration about eight years. Postoperative therapy was given to about half: some eleven thiopurines, around 18 anti-TNF agents.

Study-wide results and limits: Every patient over 26.8% clonality showed endoscopic recurrence. High-frequency clones were more common in sorted CD8 than CD4 cells.

The germline V gene has CDR1 WSHSY and CDR2 SAAADI. The CDR3 contains 16 residues. V was shortened by 0 bases and J by 4 bases, with 15 bases between the two germline ends. Sample: ileal tissue. V gene TRBV10-2 combines with J gene TRBJ2-5; possible D gene TRBD2, 6 bases. The sequence was obtained from an adult with Crohn's disease. The CDR3 DNA follows: TGCGCCAGCAGTGAGTCGCGATCTAGCGTTCGAGAGACCCAGTACTTC. It translates to CASSESRSSVRETQYF.